One and the same sample provided the 8 T cell receptor beta chains below, sequenced in a study of shared clonotypes between healthy human individuals. TCRdb's table, derived via immunoSEQ multiplex PCR, lists solely in-frame clones and lacks some. This sample yields some 1,100,000 clones, of which approximately 80% are seen a single time; roughly 0.56% belongs to the top ten. The sequencing input was memory CD4+ T cells from PBMCs. Subset of the sample: CD45RA-negative fraction. The receptors were gathered from a man aged 18-30 years in good health. Some clones in this sample may be carry-over from other donors' samples.

The gene calls are TRBV11-2 and TRBJ2-7; perhaps TRBD2 as D (5 bases). The CDR3 length is 14 residues. Germline-derived CDR1 and CDR2 are SGHAT and FQNNGV. V was cut by 4 bases and J by 0 bases, with 10 bases left in between. The CDR3 region is CASSSQRSSYEQYF. In nucleotides, the CDR3 is TGTGCCAGCAGCTCCCAGCGGAGCTCCTACGAGCAGTACTTC.

The rearrangement links TRBV7-6 to TRBJ1-5; perhaps TRBD1 as D (6 bases). Germline V gives CDR1 SGHVS, CDR2 FNYEAQ. The V gene lost 5 bases and the J gene lost 9 bases, with 17 bases spanning the gap. The CDR3 length is 14 residues. Here the CDR3 DNA reads TGTGCCAGCAGCCCTACGGGGGCATCAGGGCCCCAGCATTTT. Amino acids: CASSPTGASGPQHF.

This sequence joins TRBV7-3 and TRBJ2-2, with 8 bases lining up with TRBD2. Trimming removed 4 bases from V and 6 bases from J; junction bases left unmatched: 10. The CDR3 runs 16 residues. Germline V lookup: CDR1 SGHTA, CDR2 FQGTGA. The CDR3 sequence is CASSSLPGLDSGELFF. The CDR3 DNA reads as TGTGCCAGCAGCTCGCTACCGGGACTAGACTCCGGGGAGCTGTTTTTT.

The chain is built from TRBV28 and TRBJ1-4; D gene uncertain. V gave up 5 bases and J gave up 8 bases, with 6 bases separating them. CDR1 is MDHEN and CDR2 is SYDVKM in the germline V gene. The CDR3 length is 11 residues. The CDR3 region has the DNA TGTGCCAGCAGTAACCGGGAAAAACTGTTTTTT. Translating gives CASSNREKLFF.

The chain links TRBV18 to TRBJ1-5, with D possibly matching TRBD1 (6 bases). Trimming took off 5 bases at V and 2 bases at J, with 10 bases between the two ends. The CDR3 spans 14 residues. Per the germline V gene, CDR1 is KGHSH and CDR2 is LQKENI. CDR3 bases: TGTGCCAGCTCAACGGACAGAGGCAATCAGCCCCAGCATTTT. This gives the protein CASSTDRGNQPQHF.

This clone showed up just once. V gene TRBV7-9 combines with J gene TRBJ1-3, with a weak D call TRBD1 (5 bases). CDR3 length: 14 amino acids. The germline V gene has CDR1 SEHNR and CDR2 FQNEAQ (reference sequence). The ends were cut back, 2 bases at V and 9 bases at J, with 14 bases in the middle. Here the CDR3 DNA reads TGTGCCAGCAGCTTATATTCAGGGTTTGGCACCATATATTTT. Its protein is CASSLYSGFGTIYF.

This clone has only one observation. The gene calls are TRBV4-1 and TRBJ2-3, with D unclear. Germline V gives CDR1 MGHRA, CDR2 YSYEKL. Trimming cost V 2 bases and J 3 bases, with 0 bases left between them. The CDR3 length is 11 residues. The CDR3, as DNA: TGCGCCAGCAGCCAAACAGATACGCAGTATTTT. Translated: CASSQTDTQYF.

V gene TRBV7-8 combines with J gene TRBJ2-5, with D tentatively TRBD2 (5 bases). The J call may be in error: the DNA end matches TRBJ2-7 better. The CDR3 extends over 16 amino acids. Germline V gene lookup returns CDR1 SGHVS and CDR2 FQNEAQ. The CDR3 coding sequence is TGTGCCAGCAGCTCCCGCCAGCGGACGTTGGCCTACGAGCAGTACTTC. This sequence encodes CASSSRQRTLAYEQYF.